This entry features one T cell receptor (beta chain) sequence. The data are from a study of blood T cell repertoires in COVID-19. Study information: Specimens from acute and convalescent COVID-19 originated in the United States, Italy and Spain.

Original processing methods: Quantification of nucleated cells was approximated via reference gene primer amplification. Measured with immunoSEQ multiplex PCR; TCRdb has only the in-frame clones, and not every one. V, J and clone size are taken as reported in that table, and D and trimming were inferred from the DNA itself. The sample has 350,000 or so clones, about 87% seen once. One Seattle source followed patients from active infection through their disease course. The germline CDR1 and CDR2 sequences are MGHRA and YSYEKL. Trimming at V came to 7 bases and at J to 6 bases, leaving 3 bases not matched to a gene. The length of the CDR3 is 13 residues.

Sequencing input: peripheral blood. The receptor was isolated from a woman aged 30 to 39 with COVID-19, enrolled during active disease. The rearrangement joins TRBV4-1 to TRBJ1-4; 9 nucleotides line up with TRBD1. The CDR3 protein is CASKRTGDEKLFF. The CDR3 nucleotides are TGCGCCAGCAAAAGGACAGGGGATGAAAAACTGTTTTTT.